This T cell receptor (beta chain) was sequenced for a study of cytomegalovirus exposure and HLA in healthy donors. CDR1 is PRHDT, CDR2 FYEKMQ, per germline (reference sequence). V lost 0 bases and J lost 1, with 18 bases in between. This CDR3 is built from 18 residues. Of note for this clone: Its antigen is undetermined. Other DNA sequences in the same sample also yield this CDR3.

The PCR was carried out with 60 Vbeta primers and 13 Jbeta primers. The data were produced by immunoSEQ multiplex PCR, yet TCRdb's version contains in-frame clones alone and is incomplete. In total, the table holds roughly 76,000 clones. Study observations and caveats: The sole available immune exposure information was CMV serostatus.

The material sequenced was PBMCs. The chain links TRBV13 to TRBJ1-2; weak D call: TRBD1 (6 bases). The source of this sequence is a female donor in good health and CMV-seropositive. CDR3 sequence reads: CASSLGPPTGWDNYGYTF. CDR3 nucleotide sequence: TGTGCCAGCAGCTTAGGCCCGCCAACAGGGTGGGATAACTATGGCTACACCTTC. Variable domain in full (rest from reference TRBV13 and TRBJ1-2): AAGVIQSPRHLIKEKRETATLKCYPIPRHDTVYWYQQGPGQDPQFLISFYEKMQSDKGSIPDRFSAQQFSDYHSELNMSSLELGDSALYFCASSLGPPTGWDNYGYTFGSGTRLTVV.